The rows below give T cell receptor beta chains drawn from one sample of a study of blood T cell repertoires in COVID-19. This table comes from immunoSEQ multiplex PCR, and its TCRdb copy is limited to in-frame clones, with some not included. The sample consists of roughly 97,000 clones, around 87% of them appearing once. Sequenced: peripheral blood. The receptors come from a human donor in a cohort sampled during active COVID-19. Both conserved end residues are part of each CDR3. A D gene is named only where the DNA matches it firmly. Rows may omit the clone size; those that give it use once, few, many or a size class.

>.|TRBV10-3|TRBJ2-1|.
TGTGCCATCAGTGGAAGCGGAACGTGGAAGAATGAGCAGTTCTTC
CAISGSGTWKNEQFF
>TRBD2|TRBV6-5|TRBJ2-7|.
TGTGCCAGCAGTTACCCTAGCGGGAACTCCTACGAGCAGTACTTC
CASSYPSGNSYEQYF
>.|TRBV27|TRBJ2-7|.
TGTGCCAGCAGTTTTTCCAGGGGCTACGAGCAGTACTTC
CASSFSRGYEQYF
>.|TRBV19|TRBJ1-4|.
TGTGCCAGTAAAAGGGAGGACGGTGAAAAACTGTTTTTT
CASKREDGEKLFF
>TRBD1|TRBV20-1|TRBJ1-2|.
TGCAGTGCTAGTTTGACAGGGGGCGGCTACACCTTC
CSASLTGGGYTF
>.|TRBV19|TRBJ2-7|.
TGTGCCAGTAGTATTGCCGGGACAAGTCCGACCGAGCAGTACTTC
CASSIAGTSPTEQYF
>TRBD1|TRBV7-9|TRBJ2-2|.
TGTGCCAGCAACACAGGGGGCAGTTTTAGTCTCGCCGGGGAGCTGTTTTTT
CASNTGGSFSLAGELFF
>.|TRBV4-2|TRBJ1-2|.
TGTGCCAGCAGCCGAAGGACAGAGGGGGACTATGGCTACACCTTC
CASSRRTEGDYGYTF
>.|TRBV19|TRBJ1-4|.
TGTGCCAGTAGTGAAACCAGGGGATCAGGGCAACAACTGTTTTTT
CASSETRGSGQQLFF
>.|TRBV4-1|TRBJ2-7|.
TGCGCCAGCAGCCTCCGGGACTCCTACGAGCAGTACTTC
CASSLRDSYEQYF
>.|TRBV7-2|TRBJ1-1|.
TGTGCCAGCAGCTTCCCAGGGAACGCTGAAGCTTTCTTT
CASSFPGNAEAFF
>.|TRBV27|TRBJ1-6|.
TGTGCCAGCAGTTTATCGATTAGAAGGGCCCCGGGGAGCTCCTATAATTCACCCCTCCACTTT
CASSLSIRRAPGSSYNSPLHF
>.|TRBV5-1|TRBJ1-1|.
TGCGCCAGCAGCTTGGAACGGGTAAACACTGAAGCTTTCTTT
CASSLERVNTEAFF
>TRBD1|TRBV28|TRBJ1-1|.
TGTGCCAGCCGGACAGGGGTGAACACTGAAGCTTTCTTT
CASRTGVNTEAFF
>.|TRBV18|TRBJ2-3|.
TGTGCCAGCTCACCATCGGCCCAGCGAGATACGCAGTATTTT
CASSPSAQRDTQYF
>TRBD1|TRBV4-1|TRBJ2-1|.
TGCGCCAGCAGCCCAGGGGGCTACAATGAGCAGTTCTTC
CASSPGGYNEQFF
>TRBD2|TRBV7-3|TRBJ2-3|.
TGTGCCAGCAGCCGGGGGGGCAGCACAGATACGCAGTATTTT
CASSRGGSTDTQYF
>.|TRBV7-9|TRBJ2-7|.
TGTGCCAGCAGGGGGGGGGCAGCCTACGAGCAGTACTTC
CASRGGAAYEQYF
>TRBD2|TRBV7-9|TRBJ2-1|once
TGTGCCAGCAGCGGCCACGCGACTAGCGGGAGTTACAATGAGCAGTTCTTC
CASSGHATSGSYNEQFF
>TRBD2|TRBV9|TRBJ2-1|.
TGTGCCAGCAGTGACCGGACTAGCGGTAACAATGAGCAGTTCTTC
CASSDRTSGNNEQFF
>.|TRBV19|TRBJ1-1|.
TGTGCCAGTAGTATACAAGGGAGGGAGCACACTGAAGCTTTCTTT
CASSIQGREHTEAFF
>.|TRBV13|TRBJ1-2|once
TGTGCCAGCAGCTTAAACACCTACTATGGCTACACCTTC
CASSLNTYYGYTF
>TRBD2|TRBV7-8|TRBJ2-7|.
TGTGCCAGCAGCTCACTCGACACTAGCGGGACCTACGAGCAGTACTTC
CASSSLDTSGTYEQYF
>.|TRBV6-5|TRBJ1-2|.
TGTGCCAGCCGGGAAAGGGCCCGGGGCTATGGCTACACCTTC
CASRERARGYGYTF
>TRBD1|TRBV19|TRBJ1-5|.
TGTGCCAGTATCCCCCGGGGACAGTATAATCAGCCCCAGCATTTT
CASIPRGQYNQPQHF
>TRBD1|TRBV19|TRBJ1-2|.
TGTGCCAGTAGTATCGGGACAGTTTACTATGGCTACACCTTC
CASSIGTVYYGYTF
>.|TRBV7-3|TRBJ2-7|.
TGTGCCAGCAGCTTAATGGCCTCTGCCTACGAGCAGTACTTC
CASSLMASAYEQYF
>TRBD1|TRBV9|TRBJ2-5|.
TGTGCCAGCGCGGGACAGGGTGGGTCGATGGAGACCCAGTACTTC
CASAGQGGSMETQYF
>TRBD2|TRBV28|TRBJ2-3|.
TGTGCCAGCAGCAATAGACTAGCGGGACAAACAGATACGCAGTATTTT
CASSNRLAGQTDTQYF
>TRBD2|TRBV2|TRBJ2-2|.
TGTGCCATCCGACCCGAAACTAGCGGGAGCGCCGGGGAGCTGTTTTTT
CAIRPETSGSAGELFF
>TRBD1|TRBV28|TRBJ1-4|.
TGTGCCAGCGTTTCCCGGACAGGAGGTGAAAAACTGTTTTTT
CASVSRTGGEKLFF
>.|TRBV11-3|TRBJ1-1|.
TGTGCCAGCAGCTTAGATCCCCGCGCTGAAGCTTTCTTT
CASSLDPRAEAFF
>TRBD1|TRBV6-5|TRBJ1-4|.
TGTGCCAGCGGGGGTAGTAGGACAGGGGTTGAAAAACTGTTTTTT
CASGGSRTGVEKLFF
>.|TRBV5-1|TRBJ2-2|once
TGCGCCAGCAGCTTGCGTGCGGGGCGGGCGAACACCGGGGAGCTGTTTTTT
CASSLRAGRANTGELFF
>TRBD1|TRBV6-4|TRBJ2-5|once
TGTGCCAGATTACAGGGGGCGAAGGAGACCCAGTACTTC
CARLQGAKETQYF
>.|TRBV4-3|TRBJ2-1|.
TGCGCCAGCAGCCAAGCGGTAAGCGAGCAGTTCTTC
CASSQAVSEQFF
>TRBD2|TRBV7-3|TRBJ2-7|.
TGTGCCAGCAGTCGGACTAGCGGTTCCTACGAGCAGTACTTC
CASSRTSGSYEQYF
>TRBD1|TRBV18|TRBJ1-2|.
TGTGCCAGCTCACCTTGGGGACAGGGCAATGGCTACACCTTC
CASSPWGQGNGYTF
>.|TRBV5-4|TRBJ2-1|.
TGTGCCAGCAGCTTTCGGGTAAGAGGTGATGAGCAGTTCTTC
CASSFRVRGDEQFF
>.|TRBV6-4|TRBJ1-2|.
TGTGCCAGCAGTGAACAGGGCTATGGCTACACCTTC
CASSEQGYGYTF
>.|TRBV10-3|TRBJ2-4|.
TGTGCCATCAGCCCGGACAGAGAAAACATTCAGTACTTC
CAISPDRENIQYF
>TRBD2|TRBV13|TRBJ2-7|once
TGTGCCAGCAGCCCCAGGAGCGGGAGGTACGAGCAGTACTTC
CASSPRSGRYEQYF
>TRBD1|TRBV11-3|TRBJ1-5|once
TGTGCCAGCAGCTTTAGCCAGGGGGACAGCAATCAGCCCCAGCATTTT
CASSFSQGDSNQPQHF
>.|TRBV5-1|TRBJ2-7|.
TGCGCCAGCAGCTTGGTCAGGTCCCCTGGCGAGCAGTACTTC
CASSLVRSPGEQYF
>TRBD1|TRBV12-5|TRBJ1-5|.
TGTGCTAGTGGTTTAACAGGGGATCAGCCCCAGCATTTT
CASGLTGDQPQHF
>.|TRBV11-3|TRBJ2-5|.
TGTGCCAGCAGCCCCAGCCGGGGCCAAGAGACCCAGTACTTC
CASSPSRGQETQYF
>TRBD1|TRBV28|TRBJ2-5|.
TGTGCCAGCAGAGGATCGTGGGACAGCCCGCAAGAGACCCAGTACTTC
CASRGSWDSPQETQYF
>.|TRBV7-9|TRBJ2-2|.
TGTGCCAGCAGCTTAAGGGGAGGTCAAGGGACCGGGGAGCTGTTTTTT
CASSLRGGQGTGELFF
>.|TRBV5-4|TRBJ2-7|once
TGTGCCAGCAGCCCAGACCTTCGGCAGGGGTCCTACGAGCAGTACTTC
CASSPDLRQGSYEQYF
>TRBD2|TRBV9|TRBJ2-2|.
TGTGCCAGCGGACTACTAGCGGGAGGCCCTGCTAACACCGGGGAGCTGTTTTTT
CASGLLAGGPANTGELFF
>TRBD1|TRBV6-6|TRBJ2-7|.
TGTGCCAGCGGCAGACAGGGATCTGGCGAGCAGTACTTC
CASGRQGSGEQYF
>.|TRBV28|TRBJ2-4|.
TGTGCCAGCAGTCTAGCCAAAAACATTCAGTACTTC
CASSLAKNIQYF